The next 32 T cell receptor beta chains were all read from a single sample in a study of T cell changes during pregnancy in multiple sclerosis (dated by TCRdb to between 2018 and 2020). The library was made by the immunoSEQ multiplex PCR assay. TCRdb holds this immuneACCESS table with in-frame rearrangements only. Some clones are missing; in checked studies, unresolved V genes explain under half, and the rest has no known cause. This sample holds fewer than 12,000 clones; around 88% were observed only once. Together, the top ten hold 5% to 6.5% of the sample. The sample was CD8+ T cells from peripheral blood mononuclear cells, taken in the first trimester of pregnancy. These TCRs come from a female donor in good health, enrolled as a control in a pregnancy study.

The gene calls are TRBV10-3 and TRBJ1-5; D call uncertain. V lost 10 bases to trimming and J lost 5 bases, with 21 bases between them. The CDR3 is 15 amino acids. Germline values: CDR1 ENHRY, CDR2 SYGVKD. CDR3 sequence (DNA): TGTGCCACCCGCGTTGGGCCTCGTGATGATCAGCCCCAGCATTTT. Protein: CATRVGPRDDQPQHF.

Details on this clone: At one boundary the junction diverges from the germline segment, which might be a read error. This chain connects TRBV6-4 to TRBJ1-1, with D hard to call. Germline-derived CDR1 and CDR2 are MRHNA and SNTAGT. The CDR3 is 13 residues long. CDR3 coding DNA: TGTACCAGCAGTCTTAACTCGAACACTGAAGCTTTCTTT. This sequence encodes CTSSLNSNTEAFF.

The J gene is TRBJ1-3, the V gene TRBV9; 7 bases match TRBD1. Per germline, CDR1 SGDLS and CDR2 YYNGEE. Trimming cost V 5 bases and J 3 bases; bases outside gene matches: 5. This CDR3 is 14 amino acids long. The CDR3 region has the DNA TGTGCCAGCAGTCGAGGGGACAGTGGAAACACCATATATTTT. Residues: CASSRGDSGNTIYF.

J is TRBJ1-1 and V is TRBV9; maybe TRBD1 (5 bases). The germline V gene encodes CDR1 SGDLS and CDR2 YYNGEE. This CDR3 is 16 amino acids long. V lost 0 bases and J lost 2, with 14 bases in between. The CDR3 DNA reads TGTGCCAGCAGCGTAGGGGCAGGGTCCATTAACACTGAAGCTTTCTTT. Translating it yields CASSVGAGSINTEAFF.

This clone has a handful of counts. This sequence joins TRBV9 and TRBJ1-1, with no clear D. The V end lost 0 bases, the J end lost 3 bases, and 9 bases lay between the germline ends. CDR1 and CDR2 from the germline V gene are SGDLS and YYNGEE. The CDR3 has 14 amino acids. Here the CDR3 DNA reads TGTGCCAGCAGCGTAGAGGACGGGGACACTGAAGCTTTCTTT. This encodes CASSVEDGDTEAFF.

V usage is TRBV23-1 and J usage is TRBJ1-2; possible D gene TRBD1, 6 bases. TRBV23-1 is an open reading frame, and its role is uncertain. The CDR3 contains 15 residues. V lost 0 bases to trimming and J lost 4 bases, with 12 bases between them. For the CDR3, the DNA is TGCGCCAGCAGTCAATCCCCGGCGGGGGCCTATGGCTACACCTTC. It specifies CASSQSPAGAYGYTF.

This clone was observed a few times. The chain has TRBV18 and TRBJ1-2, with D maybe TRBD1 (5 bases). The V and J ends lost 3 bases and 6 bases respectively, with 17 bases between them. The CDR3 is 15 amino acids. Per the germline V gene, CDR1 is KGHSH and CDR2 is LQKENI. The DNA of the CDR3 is TGTGCCAGCTCACCGACCGGCCAGGGTCTAGATGGCTACACCTTC. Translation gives CASSPTGQGLDGYTF.

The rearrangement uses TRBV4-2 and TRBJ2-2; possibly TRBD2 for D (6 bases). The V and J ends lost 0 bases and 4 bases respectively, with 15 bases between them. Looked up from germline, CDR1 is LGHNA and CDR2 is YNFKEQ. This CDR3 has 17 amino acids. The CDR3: CASSQDPPDYSTGELFF. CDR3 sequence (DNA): TGTGCCAGCAGCCAAGATCCCCCGGACTATAGCACCGGGGAGCTGTTTTTT.

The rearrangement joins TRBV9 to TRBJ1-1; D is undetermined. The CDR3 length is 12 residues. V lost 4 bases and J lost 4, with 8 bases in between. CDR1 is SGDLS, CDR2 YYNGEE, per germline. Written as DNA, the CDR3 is TGTGCCAGCAGCCGCGGCATCACTGAAGCTTTCTTT. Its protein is CASSRGITEAFF.

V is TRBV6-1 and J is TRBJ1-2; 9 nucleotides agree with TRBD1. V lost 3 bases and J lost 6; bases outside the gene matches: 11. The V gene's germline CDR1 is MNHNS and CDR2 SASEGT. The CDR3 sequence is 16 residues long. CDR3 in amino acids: CASSEGLGQGLNGYTF. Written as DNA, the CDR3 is TGTGCCAGCAGTGAGGGACTGGGACAGGGCCTAAATGGCTACACCTTC.

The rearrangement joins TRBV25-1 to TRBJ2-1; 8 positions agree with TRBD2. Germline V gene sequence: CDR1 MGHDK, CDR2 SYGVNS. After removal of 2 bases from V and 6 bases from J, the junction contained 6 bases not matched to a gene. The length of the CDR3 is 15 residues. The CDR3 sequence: CASSETGGARNEQFF. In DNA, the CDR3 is TGTGCCAGCAGTGAAACGGGGGGGGCCCGCAATGAGCAGTTCTTC.

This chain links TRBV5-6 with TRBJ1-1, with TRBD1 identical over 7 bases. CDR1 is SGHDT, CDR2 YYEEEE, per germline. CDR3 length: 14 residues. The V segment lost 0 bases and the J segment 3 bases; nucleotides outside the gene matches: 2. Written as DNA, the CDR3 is TGTGCCAGCAGCTTGGGGGACAGCGACACTGAAGCTTTCTTT. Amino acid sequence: CASSLGDSDTEAFF.

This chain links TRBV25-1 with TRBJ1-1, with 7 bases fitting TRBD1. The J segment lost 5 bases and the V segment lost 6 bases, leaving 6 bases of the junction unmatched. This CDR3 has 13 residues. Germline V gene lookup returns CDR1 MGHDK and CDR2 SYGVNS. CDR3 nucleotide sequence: TGTGCCAGCAGCTTGACAGGGAGGACTGAAGCTTTCTTT. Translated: CASSLTGRTEAFF. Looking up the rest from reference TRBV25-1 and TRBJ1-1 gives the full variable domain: EADIYQTPRYLVIGTGKKITLECSQTMGHDKMYWYQQDPGMELHLIHYSYGVNSTEKGDLSSESTVSRIRTEHFPLTLESARPSHTSQYLCASSLTGRTEAFFGQGTRLTVV.

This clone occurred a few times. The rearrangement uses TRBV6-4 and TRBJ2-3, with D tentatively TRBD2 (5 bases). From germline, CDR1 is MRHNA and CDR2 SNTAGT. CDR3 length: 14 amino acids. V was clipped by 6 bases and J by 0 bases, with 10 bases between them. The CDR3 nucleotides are TGTGCCAGCAGCCCGACGGGGAGCACAGATACGCAGTATTTT. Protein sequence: CASSPTGSTDTQYF.

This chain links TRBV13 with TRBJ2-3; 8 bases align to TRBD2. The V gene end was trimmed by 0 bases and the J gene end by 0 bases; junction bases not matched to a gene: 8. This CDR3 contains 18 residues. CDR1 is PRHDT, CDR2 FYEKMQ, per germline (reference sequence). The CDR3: CASSLGAGGHPSTDTQYF. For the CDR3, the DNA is TGTGCCAGCAGCTTAGGTGCGGGGGGCCATCCTAGCACAGATACGCAGTATTTT.

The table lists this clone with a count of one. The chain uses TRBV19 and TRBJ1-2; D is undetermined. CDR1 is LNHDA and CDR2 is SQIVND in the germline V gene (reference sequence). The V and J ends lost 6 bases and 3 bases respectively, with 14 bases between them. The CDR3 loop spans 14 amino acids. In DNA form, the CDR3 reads TGTGCCAGTAGGGCGGGGTACGGCCACTATGGCTACACCTTC. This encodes CASRAGYGHYGYTF. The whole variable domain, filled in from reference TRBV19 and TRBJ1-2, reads DGGITQSPKYLFRKEGQNVTLSCEQNLNHDAMYWYRQDPGQGLRLIYYSQIVNDFQKGDIAEGYSVSREKKESFPLTVTSAQKNPTAFYLCASRAGYGHYGYTFGSGTRLTVV.

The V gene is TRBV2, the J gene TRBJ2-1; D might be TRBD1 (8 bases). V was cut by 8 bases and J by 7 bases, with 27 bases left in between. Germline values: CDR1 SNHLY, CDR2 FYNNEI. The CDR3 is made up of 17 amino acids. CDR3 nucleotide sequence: TGTGCCAGCGCTTTAAGGAAGGATGGACAGGGAGGGAATGAGCAGTTCTTC. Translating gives CASALRKDGQGGNEQFF.

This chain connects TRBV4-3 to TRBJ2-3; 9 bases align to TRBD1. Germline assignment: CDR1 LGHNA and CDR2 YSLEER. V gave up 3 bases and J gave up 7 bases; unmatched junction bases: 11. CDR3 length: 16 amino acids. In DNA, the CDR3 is TGCGCCAGCAGCCACCTGGGACAGGGATTTTTGAATACGCAGTATTTT. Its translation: CASSHLGQGFLNTQYF.

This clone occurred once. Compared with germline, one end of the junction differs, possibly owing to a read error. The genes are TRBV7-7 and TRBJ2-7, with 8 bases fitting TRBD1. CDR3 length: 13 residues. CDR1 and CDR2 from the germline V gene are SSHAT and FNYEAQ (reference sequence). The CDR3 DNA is TGTGCTAGCAGCCCGGGACAGGCTAACGAGCAGTACTTC. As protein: CASSPGQANEQYF. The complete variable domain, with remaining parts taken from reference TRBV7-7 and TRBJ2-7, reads GAGVSQSPRYKVTKRGQDVTLRCDPISSHATLYWYQQALGQGPEFLTYFNYEAQPDKSGLPSDRFSAERPEGSISTLTIQRTEQRDSAMYRCASSPGQANEQYFGPGTRLTVT.

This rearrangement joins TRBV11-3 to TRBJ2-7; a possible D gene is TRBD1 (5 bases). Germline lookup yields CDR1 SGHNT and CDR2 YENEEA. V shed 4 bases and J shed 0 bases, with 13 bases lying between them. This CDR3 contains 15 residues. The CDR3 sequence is CASSSDRRASYEQYF. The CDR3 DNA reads TGTGCCAGCAGCTCGGATCGCAGGGCCTCCTACGAGCAGTACTTC.

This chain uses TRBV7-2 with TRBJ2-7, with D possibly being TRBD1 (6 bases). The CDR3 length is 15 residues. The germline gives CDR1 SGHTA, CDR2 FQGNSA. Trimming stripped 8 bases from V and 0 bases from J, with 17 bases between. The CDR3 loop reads CASRKGDLSSYEQYF. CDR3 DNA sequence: TGTGCCAGCCGGAAGGGGGATCTAAGCTCCTACGAGCAGTACTTC.

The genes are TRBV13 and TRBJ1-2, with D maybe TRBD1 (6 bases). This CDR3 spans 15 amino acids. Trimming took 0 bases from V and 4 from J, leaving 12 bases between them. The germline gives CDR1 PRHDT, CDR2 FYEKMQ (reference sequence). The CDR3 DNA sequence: TGTGCCAGCAGCTTAGGGAGCCAGGGGAGCTATGGCTACACCTTC. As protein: CASSLGSQGSYGYTF. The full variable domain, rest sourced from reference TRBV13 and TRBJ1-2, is AAGVIQSPRHLIKEKRETATLKCYPIPRHDTVYWYQQGPGQDPQFLISFYEKMQSDKGSIPDRFSAQQFSDYHSELNMSSLELGDSALYFCASSLGSQGSYGYTFGSGTRLTVV.

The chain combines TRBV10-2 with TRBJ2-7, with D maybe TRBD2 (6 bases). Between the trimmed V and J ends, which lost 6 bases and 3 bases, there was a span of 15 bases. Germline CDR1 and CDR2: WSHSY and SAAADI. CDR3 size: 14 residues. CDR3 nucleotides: TGCGCCAGCAGGGACGAGTCGGGACTCTACGAGCAGTACTTC. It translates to CASRDESGLYEQYF.

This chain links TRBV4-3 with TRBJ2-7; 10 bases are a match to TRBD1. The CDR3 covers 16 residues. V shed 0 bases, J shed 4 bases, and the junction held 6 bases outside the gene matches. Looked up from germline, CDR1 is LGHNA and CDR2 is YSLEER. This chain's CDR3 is CASSQEDRGFPYEQYF. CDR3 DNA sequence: TGCGCCAGCAGCCAAGAGGACAGGGGGTTTCCGTACGAGCAGTACTTC.

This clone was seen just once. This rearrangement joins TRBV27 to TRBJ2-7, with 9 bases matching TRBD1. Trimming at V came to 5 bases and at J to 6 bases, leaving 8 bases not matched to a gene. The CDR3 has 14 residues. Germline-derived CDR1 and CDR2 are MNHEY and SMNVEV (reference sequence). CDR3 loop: CASSASGQGTEQYF. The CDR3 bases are TGTGCCAGCAGTGCCTCGGGACAGGGTACCGAGCAGTACTTC.

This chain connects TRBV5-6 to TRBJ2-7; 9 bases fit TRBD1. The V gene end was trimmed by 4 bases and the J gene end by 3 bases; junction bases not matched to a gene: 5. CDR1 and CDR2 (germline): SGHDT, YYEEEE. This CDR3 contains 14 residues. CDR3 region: CASSGTGSGYEQYF. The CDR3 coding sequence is TGTGCCAGCAGCGGGACAGGGAGTGGCTACGAGCAGTACTTC.

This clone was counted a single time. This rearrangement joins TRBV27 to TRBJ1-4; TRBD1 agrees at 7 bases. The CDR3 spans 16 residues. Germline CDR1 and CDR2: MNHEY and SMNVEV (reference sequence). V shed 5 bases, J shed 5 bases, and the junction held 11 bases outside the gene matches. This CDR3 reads CASSLNPGQQNEKLFF. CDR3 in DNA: TGTGCCAGCAGTCTTAACCCGGGACAGCAAAATGAAAAACTGTTTTTT.

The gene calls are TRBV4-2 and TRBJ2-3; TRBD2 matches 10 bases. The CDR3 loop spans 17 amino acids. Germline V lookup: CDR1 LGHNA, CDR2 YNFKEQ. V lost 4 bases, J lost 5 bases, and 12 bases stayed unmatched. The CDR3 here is CASSLPSGGTRLDTQYF. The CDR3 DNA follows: TGTGCCAGCAGCCTCCCTAGCGGGGGAACCAGGTTAGATACGCAGTATTTT.

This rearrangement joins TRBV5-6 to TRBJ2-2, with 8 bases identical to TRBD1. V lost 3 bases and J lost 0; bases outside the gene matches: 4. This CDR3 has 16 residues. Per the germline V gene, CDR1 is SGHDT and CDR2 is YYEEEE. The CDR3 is CASSSWTGSNTGELFF. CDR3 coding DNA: TGTGCCAGCAGCTCCTGGACAGGGTCGAACACCGGGGAGCTGTTTTTT.

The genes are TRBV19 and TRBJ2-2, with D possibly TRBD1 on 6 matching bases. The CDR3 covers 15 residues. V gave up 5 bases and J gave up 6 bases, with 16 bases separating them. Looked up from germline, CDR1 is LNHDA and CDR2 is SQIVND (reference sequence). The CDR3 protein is CASSLQGWESGELFF. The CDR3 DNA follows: TGTGCCAGTAGTCTACAGGGATGGGAGTCCGGGGAGCTGTTTTTT.

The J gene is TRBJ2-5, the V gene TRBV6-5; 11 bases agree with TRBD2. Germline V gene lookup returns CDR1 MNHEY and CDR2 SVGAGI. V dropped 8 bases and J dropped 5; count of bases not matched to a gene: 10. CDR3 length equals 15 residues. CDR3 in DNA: TGTGCCAGCCGTTTAGCGGGGGGGCTGGTGGAGACCCAGTACTTC. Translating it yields CASRLAGGLVETQYF.

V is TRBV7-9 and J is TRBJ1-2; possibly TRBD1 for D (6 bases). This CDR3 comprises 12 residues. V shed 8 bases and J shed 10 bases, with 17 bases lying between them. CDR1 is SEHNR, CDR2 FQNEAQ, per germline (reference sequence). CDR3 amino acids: CASGTGPIDYTF. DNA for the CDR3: TGTGCCAGCGGCACAGGGCCCATTGACTACACCTTC.